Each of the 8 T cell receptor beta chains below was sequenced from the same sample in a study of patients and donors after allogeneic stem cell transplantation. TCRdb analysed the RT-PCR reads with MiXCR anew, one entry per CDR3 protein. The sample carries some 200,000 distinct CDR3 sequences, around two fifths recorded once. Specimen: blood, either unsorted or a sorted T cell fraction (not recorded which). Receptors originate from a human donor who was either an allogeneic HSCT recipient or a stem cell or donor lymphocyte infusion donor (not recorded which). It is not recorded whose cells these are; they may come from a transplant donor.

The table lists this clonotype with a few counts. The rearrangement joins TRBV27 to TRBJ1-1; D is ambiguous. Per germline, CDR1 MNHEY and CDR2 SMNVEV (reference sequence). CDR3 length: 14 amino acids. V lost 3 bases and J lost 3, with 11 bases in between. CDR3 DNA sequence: TGTGCCAGCAGTTTTCGCGGGCCGGACACTGAAGCTTTCTTT. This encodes CASSFRGPDTEAFF.

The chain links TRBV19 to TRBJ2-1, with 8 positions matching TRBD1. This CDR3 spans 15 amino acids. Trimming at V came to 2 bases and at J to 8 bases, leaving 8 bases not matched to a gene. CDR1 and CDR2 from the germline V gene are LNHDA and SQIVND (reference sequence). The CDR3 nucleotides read TGTGCCAGTAGTATAATTTCCAGGGGGCAAGATGAGCAGTTCTTC. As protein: CASSIISRGQDEQFF.

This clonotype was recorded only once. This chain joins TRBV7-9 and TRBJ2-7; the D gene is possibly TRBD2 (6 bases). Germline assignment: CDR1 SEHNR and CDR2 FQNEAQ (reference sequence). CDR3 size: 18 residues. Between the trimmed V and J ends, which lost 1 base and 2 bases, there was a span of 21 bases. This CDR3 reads CASSLDGSGSVGAYEQYF. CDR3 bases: TGTGCCAGCAGCTTAGATGGTAGCGGCTCTGTAGGCGCCTACGAGCAGTACTTC.

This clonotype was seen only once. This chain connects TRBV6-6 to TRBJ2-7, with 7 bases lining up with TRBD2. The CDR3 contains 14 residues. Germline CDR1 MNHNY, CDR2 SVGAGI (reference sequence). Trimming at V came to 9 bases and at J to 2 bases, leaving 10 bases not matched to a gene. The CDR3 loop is CASSGLSFTYEQYF. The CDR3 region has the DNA TGTGCCAGTTCGGGACTATCGTTCACCTACGAGCAGTACTTC.

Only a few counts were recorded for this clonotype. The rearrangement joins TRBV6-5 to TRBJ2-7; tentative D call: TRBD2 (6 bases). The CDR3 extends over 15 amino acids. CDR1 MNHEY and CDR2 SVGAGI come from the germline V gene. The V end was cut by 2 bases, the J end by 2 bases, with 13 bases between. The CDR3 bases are TGTGCCAGCAGTTACGGGTCCTGGGGGGCCTACGAGCAGTACTTC. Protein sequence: CASSYGSWGAYEQYF.

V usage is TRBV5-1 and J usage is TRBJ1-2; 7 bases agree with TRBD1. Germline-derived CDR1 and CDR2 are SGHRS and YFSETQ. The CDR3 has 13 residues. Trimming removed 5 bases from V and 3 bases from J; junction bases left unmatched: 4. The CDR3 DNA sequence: TGCGCCAGCAGTTCCCAGGGGGACTATGGCTACACCTTC. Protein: CASSSQGDYGYTF.

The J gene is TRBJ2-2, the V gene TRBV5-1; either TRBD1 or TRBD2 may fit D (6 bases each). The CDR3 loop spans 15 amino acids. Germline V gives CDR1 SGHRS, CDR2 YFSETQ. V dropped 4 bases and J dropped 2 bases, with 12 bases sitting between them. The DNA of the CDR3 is TGCGCCAGCAGCATAGGGGGGAGAAACACCGGGGAGCTGTTTTTT. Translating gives CASSIGGRNTGELFF. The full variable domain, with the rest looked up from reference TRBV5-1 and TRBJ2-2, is KAGVTQTPRYLIKTRGQQVTLSCSPISGHRSVSWYQQTPGQGLQFLFEYFSETQRNKGNFPGRFSGRQFSNSRSEMNVSTLELGDSALYLCASSIGGRNTGELFFGEGSRLTVL.

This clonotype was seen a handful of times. The CDR3 is CASETVRGNYGYTF. The CDR3 nucleotides read TGTGCCAGCGAGACAGTGCGAGGGAACTATGGCTACACCTTC. V and J are TRBV7-2 and TRBJ1-2, with D possibly TRBD1 on 5 matching bases. V was trimmed by 8 bases and J by 2 bases, leaving 15 bases between them. Germline lookup yields CDR1 SGHTA and CDR2 FQGNSA. The CDR3 runs to 14 residues.